The 21 T cell receptor beta chains listed next were all sequenced from one sample in a study of control samples from healthy donors and cancer patients. TCRdb's table, derived via immunoSEQ multiplex PCR, lists solely in-frame clones and lacks some. The table has 100,000 to 150,000 clones, around 90% seen once. The specimen was blood. The receptors were sampled from a man aged 18-30 years in good health.

V and J are TRBV18 and TRBJ1-5; D call uncertain. In germline, CDR1 is KGHSH, CDR2 LQKENI. This CDR3 spans 12 amino acids. V was cut by 2 bases and J by 6 bases, with 5 bases left in between. In DNA form, the CDR3 reads TGTGCCAGCTCACCATATCCTCAGCCCCAGCATTTT. It translates to CASSPYPQPQHF. Based on the CDR3 plus reference TRBV18 and TRBJ1-5, the full variable domain is NAGVMQNPRHLVRRRGQEARLRCSPMKGHSHVYWYRQLPEEGLKFMVYLQKENIIDESGMPKERFSAEFPKEGPSILRIQQVVRGDSAAYFCASSPYPQPQHFGDGTRLSIL.

The chain uses TRBV25-1 and TRBJ2-3; D not certain. The V end was cut by 2 bases, the J end by 2 bases, with 5 bases between. Germline assignment: CDR1 MGHDK and CDR2 SYGVNS. The CDR3 is made up of 13 amino acids. This CDR3 is CASSEPITDTQYF. CDR3 coding DNA: TGTGCCAGCAGTGAACCGATCACAGATACGCAGTATTTT.

This clone was seen only a few times. J is TRBJ2-7 and V is TRBV18, with 8 nucleotides matching TRBD1. Germline-derived CDR1 and CDR2 are KGHSH and LQKENI. The CDR3 is made up of 14 amino acids. Trimming took 6 bases from V and 4 from J; bases not matched to a gene: 8. CDR3 residues: CASSKTGVGYEQYF. CDR3 sequence (DNA): TGTGCCAGCTCCAAGACAGGGGTTGGGTACGAGCAGTACTTC.

The V and J genes are TRBV6-5 and TRBJ1-5; perhaps TRBD1 as D (5 bases). Germline V CDR1 and CDR2: MNHEY, SVGAGI. The CDR3 covers 15 residues. Trimming removed 6 bases at V and 2 bases at J, with 14 bases between. CDR3 protein: CASSLGPGRNQPQHF. CDR3 bases: TGTGCCAGCAGCTTGGGGCCTGGGCGCAATCAGCCCCAGCATTTT.

The chain couples TRBV6-6 to TRBJ1-2; D is undetermined. Germline CDR1 and CDR2: MNHNY and SVGAGI (reference sequence). The CDR3 has 13 amino acids. Trimming removed 10 bases at V and 2 bases at J, with 14 bases between. The CDR3 sequence is CATDRNRNYGYTF. DNA for the CDR3: TGTGCCACCGACCGGAATAGAAACTATGGCTACACCTTC.

This clone was seen a single time. The chain combines TRBV6-5 with TRBJ1-6; D is unresolved. The length of the CDR3 is 15 residues. Deletions cut 5 bases from V and 4 bases from J, with 12 bases between. CDR1 is MNHEY, CDR2 SVGAGI, per germline. DNA of the CDR3: TGTGCCAGCAGTCCAGGTCAGAGGTATAATTCACCCCTCCACTTT. This sequence encodes CASSPGQRYNSPLHF.

Here the CDR3 reads CASSLVQGGEQYF. In DNA form, the CDR3 reads TGTGCCAGCAGCTTAGTACAGGGGGGCGAGCAGTACTTC. The chain is built from TRBV11-3 and TRBJ2-7; 8 nucleotides line up with TRBD1. Trimming removed 1 base from V and 6 bases from J; junction bases left unmatched: 2. The CDR3 has 13 residues. From germline, CDR1 is SGHNT and CDR2 YENEEA.

This chain uses TRBV2 with TRBJ1-6; no clear D gene. This CDR3 is built from 16 residues. The germline V gene encodes CDR1 SNHLY and CDR2 FYNNEI. V was clipped by 4 bases and J by 7 bases, with 17 bases between them. CDR3 nucleotide sequence: TGTGCCAGCAGTGGGGGAGGTCCGAGCCTAAATTCACCCCTCCACTTT. Translated: CASSGGGPSLNSPLHF.

The CDR3 coding sequence is TGTGCCAGCAGCTTTCGGGAGACCCAGTACTTC. Its protein is CASSFRETQYF. The rearrangement links TRBV5-5 to TRBJ2-5; D is ambiguous. This CDR3 contains 11 residues. V was clipped by 2 bases and J by 5 bases, with 4 bases between them. Germline loops: CDR1 SGHKS, CDR2 YYEKEE (reference sequence).

This chain links TRBV18 with TRBJ1-3; 8 bases agree with TRBD1. CDR3 size: 17 residues. V lost 3 bases to trimming and J lost 0 bases; unmatched junction nucleotides: 7. CDR1 and CDR2 from the germline V gene are KGHSH and LQKENI. CDR3 sequence (DNA): TGTGCCAGCTCACCCGAGACAGGGGCTTTCTCTGGAAACACCATATATTTT. Residues: CASSPETGAFSGNTIYF.

The rearrangement links TRBV5-4 to TRBJ1-1, with D hard to call. Germline-derived CDR1 and CDR2 are SGHNT and YYREEE (reference sequence). Trimming shortened V by 4 bases and J by 3 bases, and 10 bases separated the two germline ends. The CDR3 has 13 amino acids. The CDR3 is CASSTHGDTEAFF. In nucleotides, the CDR3 is TGTGCCAGCAGCACGCACGGGGACACTGAAGCTTTCTTT. The entire variable domain, with the rest obtained from reference TRBV5-4 and TRBJ1-1, is as follows: ETGVTQSPTHLIKTRGQQVTLRCSSQSGHNTVSWYQQALGQGPQFIFQYYREEENGRGNFPPRFSGLQFPNYSSELNVNALELDDSALYLCASSTHGDTEAFFGQGTRLTVV.

The genes are TRBV20-1 and TRBJ2-7; 11 nucleotides match TRBD1. CDR1 is DFQATT, CDR2 SNEGSKA, per germline (reference sequence). This CDR3 spans 14 amino acids. The J segment lost 7 bases and the V segment lost 3 bases, leaving 8 bases of the junction unmatched. DNA of the CDR3: TGCAGTGCTAGTCCCGGGACAGGGGGGGGAGAGCAGTACTTC. As protein: CSASPGTGGGEQYF.

The rearrangement links TRBV9 to TRBJ2-5; D might be TRBD1 (5 bases). The germline V and J ends were trimmed by 0 bases and 5 bases, with 20 bases remaining between them. The CDR3 covers 17 residues. The germline V gene has CDR1 SGDLS and CDR2 YYNGEE. For the CDR3, the DNA is TGTGCCAGCAGCGTAGGTGGCAGGGCTGGTTTATTGGAGACCCAGTACTTC. Translation: CASSVGGRAGLLETQYF.

This clone was counted between two and nine times. The genes are TRBV2 and TRBJ1-6, with unresolved D. V was shortened by 5 bases and J by 2 bases, with 10 bases between the two germline ends. Germline V CDR1 and CDR2: SNHLY, FYNNEI. The CDR3 runs to 15 residues. CDR3: CASSLVRAYNSPLHF. The DNA of the CDR3 is TGTGCCAGCAGTCTCGTCCGGGCCTATAATTCACCCCTCCACTTT.

This chain uses TRBV4-1 with TRBJ1-1; D is possibly TRBD1 (6 bases). In germline, CDR1 is MGHRA, CDR2 YSYEKL. The CDR3 length is 16 residues. The germline V and J ends were trimmed by 3 bases and 4 bases, with 18 bases remaining between them. DNA for the CDR3: TGCGCCAGCAGCCACTTCTTCCCTTTAGGGGGCACTGAAGCTTTCTTT. Its translation: CASSHFFPLGGTEAFF.

V and J are TRBV20-1 and TRBJ1-2, with 8 bases matching TRBD1. V lost 5 bases to trimming and J lost 8 bases; unmatched junction nucleotides: 4. The CDR3 runs 11 residues. Germline lookup yields CDR1 DFQATT and CDR2 SNEGSKA (reference sequence). The CDR3 DNA reads as TGCAGTGCTCCCACAGGGGGAGGCTACACCTTC. Its translation is CSAPTGGGYTF.

The V gene is TRBV4-2, the J gene TRBJ2-3; 7 positions match TRBD2. Germline assignment: CDR1 LGHNA and CDR2 YNFKEQ. J was trimmed by 12 bases and V by 0 bases; bases with no gene match: 6. The CDR3 totals 13 residues. The CDR3 DNA reads as TGTGCCAGCAGCCAAGATTGGGGGGGGTCACAGTATTTT. It encodes CASSQDWGGSQYF.

This clone has a handful of counts. CDR3 residues: CASSSKRGGGNQPQHF. CDR3 sequence (DNA): TGTGCCAGCAGCTCGAAGCGAGGCGGCGGCAATCAGCCCCAGCATTTT. The chain couples TRBV5-6 to TRBJ1-5; no definite D call. Germline V gene lookup returns CDR1 SGHDT and CDR2 YYEEEE. The CDR3 length is 16 residues. The V gene lost 3 bases and the J gene lost 2 bases, with 15 bases spanning the gap.

The chain uses TRBV10-3 and TRBJ2-1, with 12 bases aligning to TRBD2. V trimming: 7 bases; J trimming: 10 bases; junction bases outside the gene matches: 5. Germline V CDR1 and CDR2: ENHRY, SYGVKD. The CDR3 totals 13 residues. CDR3 residues: CAINPTSGGEQFF. CDR3 DNA sequence: TGTGCCATCAATCCTACTAGCGGGGGGGAGCAGTTCTTC.

V is TRBV5-1 and J is TRBJ2-7; TRBD1 matches at 10 bases. Germline V gene lookup returns CDR1 SGHRS and CDR2 YFSETQ. V was pared by 4 bases and J by 2 bases, with 3 bases of the junction left unmatched. The CDR3 contains 14 residues. CDR3 sequence (DNA): TGCGCCAGCAGCCCAGGACAGGGGGCCTACGAGCAGTACTTC. Residues: CASSPGQGAYEQYF.

V and J are TRBV3-1 (or the pseudogene TRBV3-2) and TRBJ2-6; no clear D. The germline gives CDR1 LGHDT, CDR2 YNNKEL (reference sequence). This CDR3 contains 17 residues. Trimming shortened V by 4 bases and J by 0 bases, and 13 bases separated the two germline ends. The CDR3 nucleotides read TGTGCCAGCAGCCCGGGTACTGTAGCCTCTGGGGCCAACGTCCTGACTTTC. Translated, it gives CASSPGTVASGANVLTF.